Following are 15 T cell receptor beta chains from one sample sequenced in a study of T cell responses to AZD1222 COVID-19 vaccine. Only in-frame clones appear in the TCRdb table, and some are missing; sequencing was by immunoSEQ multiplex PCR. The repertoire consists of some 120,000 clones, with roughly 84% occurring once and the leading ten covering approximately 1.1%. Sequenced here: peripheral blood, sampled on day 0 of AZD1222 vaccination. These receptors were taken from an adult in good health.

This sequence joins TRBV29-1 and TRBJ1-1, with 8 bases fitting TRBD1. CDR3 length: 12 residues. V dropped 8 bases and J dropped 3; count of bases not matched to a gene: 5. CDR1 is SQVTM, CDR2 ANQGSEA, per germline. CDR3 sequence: CSTTTGDTEAFF. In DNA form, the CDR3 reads TGCAGCACAACGACAGGGGACACTGAAGCTTTCTTT.

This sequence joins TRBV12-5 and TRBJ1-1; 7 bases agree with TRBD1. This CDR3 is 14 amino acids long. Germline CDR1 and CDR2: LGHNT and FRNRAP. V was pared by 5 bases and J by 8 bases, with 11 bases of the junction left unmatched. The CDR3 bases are TGTGCTAGTGGTCGGGACAGCCCCCCTGGGGAAGCTTTCTTT. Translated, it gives CASGRDSPPGEAFF.

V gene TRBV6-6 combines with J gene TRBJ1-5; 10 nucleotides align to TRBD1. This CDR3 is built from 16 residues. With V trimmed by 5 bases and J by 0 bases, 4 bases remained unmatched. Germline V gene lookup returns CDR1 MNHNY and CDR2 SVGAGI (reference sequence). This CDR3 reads CASSIRQGASNQPQHF. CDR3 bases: TGTGCCAGCAGTATCCGACAGGGGGCTAGCAATCAGCCCCAGCATTTT.

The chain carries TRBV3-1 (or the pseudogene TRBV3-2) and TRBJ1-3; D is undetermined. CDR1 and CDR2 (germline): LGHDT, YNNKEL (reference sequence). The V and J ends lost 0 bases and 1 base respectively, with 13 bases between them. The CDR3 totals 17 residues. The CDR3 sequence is CASSQDFHKPSGNTIYF. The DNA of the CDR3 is TGTGCCAGCAGCCAAGATTTTCACAAGCCATCTGGAAACACCATATATTTT.

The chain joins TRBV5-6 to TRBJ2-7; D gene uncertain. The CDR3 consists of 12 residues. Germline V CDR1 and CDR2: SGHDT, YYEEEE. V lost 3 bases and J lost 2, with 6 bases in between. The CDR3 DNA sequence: TGTGCCAGCAGCTGGGCCGCCTACGAGCAGTACTTC. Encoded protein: CASSWAAYEQYF.

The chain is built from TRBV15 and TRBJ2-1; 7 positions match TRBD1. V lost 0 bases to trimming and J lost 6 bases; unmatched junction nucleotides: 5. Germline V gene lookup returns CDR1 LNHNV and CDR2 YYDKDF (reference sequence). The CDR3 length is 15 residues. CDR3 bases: TGTGCCACCAGCAGAGATAGGGCAGGGGGCAATGAGCAGTTCTTC. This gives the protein CATSRDRAGGNEQFF.

CDR3 coding DNA: TGTGCAAGTCGCTTAAAGACAGGGGGAACTAATGAAAAACTGTTTTTT. This codes for CASRLKTGGTNEKLFF. V and J are TRBV12-2 and TRBJ1-4; TRBD1 is the table's D call and was not checked against the DNA. TRBV12-2 is a recognized pseudogene. The CDR3 covers 16 residues.

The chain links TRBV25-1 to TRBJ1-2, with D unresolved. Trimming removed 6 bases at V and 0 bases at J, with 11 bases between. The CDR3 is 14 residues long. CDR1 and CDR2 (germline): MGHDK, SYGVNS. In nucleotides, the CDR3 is TGTGCCAGCAGGTCAGGAGAAACTAACTATGGCTACACCTTC. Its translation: CASRSGETNYGYTF.

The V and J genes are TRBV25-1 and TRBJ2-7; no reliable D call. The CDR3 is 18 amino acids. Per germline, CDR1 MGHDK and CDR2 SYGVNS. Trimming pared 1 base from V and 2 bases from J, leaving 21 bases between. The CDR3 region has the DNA TGTGCCAGCAGTGAATTTTTCGATGCGCACGAAGGTCCCTACGAGCAGTACTTC. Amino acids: CASSEFFDAHEGPYEQYF.

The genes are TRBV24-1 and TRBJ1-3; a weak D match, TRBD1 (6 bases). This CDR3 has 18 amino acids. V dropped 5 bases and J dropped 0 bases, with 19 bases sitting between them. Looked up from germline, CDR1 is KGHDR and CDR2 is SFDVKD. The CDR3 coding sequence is TGTGCCACCAGTGCCCACGGACAGCTTAAGAGCTCTGGAAACACCATATATTTT. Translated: CATSAHGQLKSSGNTIYF.

CDR3 amino acids: CASVDRATNEKLFF. The CDR3 DNA is TGTGCCAGCGTAGATAGGGCAACTAATGAAAAACTGTTTTTT. J is TRBJ1-4 and V is TRBV6-5; no clear D gene. Trimming took off 8 bases at V and 0 bases at J, with 10 bases between the two ends. CDR3 length: 14 residues. Germline values: CDR1 MNHEY, CDR2 SVGAGI.

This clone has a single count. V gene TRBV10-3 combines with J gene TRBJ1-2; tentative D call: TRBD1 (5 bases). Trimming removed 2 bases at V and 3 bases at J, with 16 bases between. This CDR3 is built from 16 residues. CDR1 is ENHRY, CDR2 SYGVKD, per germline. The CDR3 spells CAISEGRRGKHYGYTF. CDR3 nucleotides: TGTGCCATCAGTGAGGGAAGACGGGGGAAACACTATGGCTACACCTTC.

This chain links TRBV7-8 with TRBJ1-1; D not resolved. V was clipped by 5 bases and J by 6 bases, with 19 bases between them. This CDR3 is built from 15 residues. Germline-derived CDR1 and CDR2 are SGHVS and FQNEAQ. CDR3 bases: TGTGCCAGCAGCCCTTTGCGTGGGGTTGGATCTGAAGCTTTCTTT. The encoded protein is CASSPLRGVGSEAFF. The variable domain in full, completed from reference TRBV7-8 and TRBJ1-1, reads GAGVSQSPRYKVAKRGQDVALRCDPISGHVSLFWYQQALGQGPEFLTYFQNEAQLDKSGLPSDRFFAERPEGSVSTLKIQRTQQEDSAVYLCASSPLRGVGSEAFFGQGTRLTVV.

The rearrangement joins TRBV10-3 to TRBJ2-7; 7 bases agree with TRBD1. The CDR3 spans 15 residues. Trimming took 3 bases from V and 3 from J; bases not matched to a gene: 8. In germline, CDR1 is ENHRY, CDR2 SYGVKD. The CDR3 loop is CAISDTGDPIYEQYF. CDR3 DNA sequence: TGTGCCATCAGTGACACAGGGGATCCCATCTACGAGCAGTACTTC.

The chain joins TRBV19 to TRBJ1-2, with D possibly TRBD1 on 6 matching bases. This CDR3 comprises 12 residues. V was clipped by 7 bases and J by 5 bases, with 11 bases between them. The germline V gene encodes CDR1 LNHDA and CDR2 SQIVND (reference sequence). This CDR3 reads CASNQGRYGYTF. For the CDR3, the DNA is TGTGCCAGTAATCAGGGGCGGTATGGCTACACCTTC.